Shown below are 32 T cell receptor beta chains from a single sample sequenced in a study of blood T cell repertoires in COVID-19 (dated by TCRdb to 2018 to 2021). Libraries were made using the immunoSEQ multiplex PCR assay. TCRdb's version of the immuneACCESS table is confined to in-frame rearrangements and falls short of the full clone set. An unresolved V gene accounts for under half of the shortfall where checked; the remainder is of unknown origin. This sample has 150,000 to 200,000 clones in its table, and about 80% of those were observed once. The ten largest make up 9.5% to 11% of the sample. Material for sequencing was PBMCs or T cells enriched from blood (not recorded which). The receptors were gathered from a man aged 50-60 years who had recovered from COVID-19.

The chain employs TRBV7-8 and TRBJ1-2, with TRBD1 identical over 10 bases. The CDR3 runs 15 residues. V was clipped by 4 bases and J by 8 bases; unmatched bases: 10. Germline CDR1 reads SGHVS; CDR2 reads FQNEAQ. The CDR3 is CASSWSGTGDGGYTF. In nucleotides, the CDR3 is TGTGCCAGCAGCTGGAGTGGGACAGGGGATGGAGGCTACACCTTC.

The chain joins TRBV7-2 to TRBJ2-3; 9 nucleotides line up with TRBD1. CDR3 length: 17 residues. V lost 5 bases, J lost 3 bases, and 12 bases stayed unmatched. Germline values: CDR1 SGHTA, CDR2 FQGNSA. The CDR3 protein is CASSPPYGTGITDTQYF. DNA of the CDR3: TGTGCCAGCAGCCCACCCTACGGGACAGGGATTACAGATACGCAGTATTTT.

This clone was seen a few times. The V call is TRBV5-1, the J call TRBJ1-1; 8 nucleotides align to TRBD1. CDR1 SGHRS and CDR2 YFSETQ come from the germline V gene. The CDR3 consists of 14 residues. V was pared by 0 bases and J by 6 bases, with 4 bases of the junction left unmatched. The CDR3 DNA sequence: TGCGCCAGCAGCTTGGAGGCAGGGGGCTCTGAAGCTTTCTTT. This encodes CASSLEAGGSEAFF.

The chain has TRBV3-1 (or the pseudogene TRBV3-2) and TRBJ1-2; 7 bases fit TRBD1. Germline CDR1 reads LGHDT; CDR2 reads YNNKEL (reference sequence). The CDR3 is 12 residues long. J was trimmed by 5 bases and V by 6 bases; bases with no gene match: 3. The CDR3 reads CASREQGYGYTF. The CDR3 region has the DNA TGTGCCAGCAGGGAACAGGGGTATGGCTACACCTTC.

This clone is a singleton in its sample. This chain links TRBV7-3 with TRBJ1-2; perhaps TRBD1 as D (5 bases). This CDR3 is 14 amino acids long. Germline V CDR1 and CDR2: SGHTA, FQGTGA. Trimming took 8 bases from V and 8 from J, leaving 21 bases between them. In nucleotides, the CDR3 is TGTGCCAGCCTATGGGGGGATGGGTCCTACGGCTACACCTTC. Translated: CASLWGDGSYGYTF.

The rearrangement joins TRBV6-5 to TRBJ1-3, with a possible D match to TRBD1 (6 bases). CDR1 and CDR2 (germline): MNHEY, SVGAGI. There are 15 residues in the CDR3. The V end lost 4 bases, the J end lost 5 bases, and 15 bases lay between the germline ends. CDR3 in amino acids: CASSSGSDSRNTIYF. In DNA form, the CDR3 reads TGTGCCAGCAGTTCCGGGTCGGACAGCAGAAACACCATATATTTT.

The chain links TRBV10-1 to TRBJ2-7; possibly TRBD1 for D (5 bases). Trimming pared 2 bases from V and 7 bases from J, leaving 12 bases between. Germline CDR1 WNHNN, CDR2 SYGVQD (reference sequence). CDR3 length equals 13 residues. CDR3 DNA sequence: TGCGCCAGCAGTGAGCCGTCCTCAGGGGAGCAGTACTTC. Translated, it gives CASSEPSSGEQYF.

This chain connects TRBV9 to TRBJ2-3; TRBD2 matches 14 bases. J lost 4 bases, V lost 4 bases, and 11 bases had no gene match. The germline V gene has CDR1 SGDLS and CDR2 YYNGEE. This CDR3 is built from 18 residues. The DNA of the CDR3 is TGTGCCAGCAGCCCGCATAACCCGGGACTAGCGGGAGCAGATACGCAGTATTTT. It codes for CASSPHNPGLAGADTQYF.

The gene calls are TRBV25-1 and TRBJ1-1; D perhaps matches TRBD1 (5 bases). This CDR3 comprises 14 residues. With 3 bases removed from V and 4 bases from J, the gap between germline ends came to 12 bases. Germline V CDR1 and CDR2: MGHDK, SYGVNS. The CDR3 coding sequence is TGTGCCAGCAGTGATTTGGGGGGAGCCACTGAAGCTTTCTTT. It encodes CASSDLGGATEAFF.

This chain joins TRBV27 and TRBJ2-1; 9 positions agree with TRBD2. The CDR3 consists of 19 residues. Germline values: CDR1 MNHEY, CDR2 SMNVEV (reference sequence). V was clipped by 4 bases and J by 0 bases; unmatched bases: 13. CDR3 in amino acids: CASSSPGSGGINSYNEQFF. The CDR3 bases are TGTGCCAGCAGTTCCCCGGGGAGCGGGGGGATAAACTCCTACAATGAGCAGTTCTTC.

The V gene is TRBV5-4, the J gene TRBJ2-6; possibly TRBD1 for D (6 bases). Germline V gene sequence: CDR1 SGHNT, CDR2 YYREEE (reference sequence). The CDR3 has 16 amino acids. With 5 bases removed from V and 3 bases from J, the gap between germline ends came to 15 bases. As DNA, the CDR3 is TGTGCCAGCAGTTCCCAGGGGCTGTATGGGGCCAACGTCCTGACTTTC. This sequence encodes CASSSQGLYGANVLTF.

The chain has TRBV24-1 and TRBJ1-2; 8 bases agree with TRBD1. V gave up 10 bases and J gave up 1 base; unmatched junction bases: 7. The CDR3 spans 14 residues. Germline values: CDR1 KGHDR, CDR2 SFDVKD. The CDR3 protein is CATRPTGDNYGYTF. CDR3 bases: TGTGCCACTCGTCCGACAGGGGATAACTATGGCTACACCTTC.

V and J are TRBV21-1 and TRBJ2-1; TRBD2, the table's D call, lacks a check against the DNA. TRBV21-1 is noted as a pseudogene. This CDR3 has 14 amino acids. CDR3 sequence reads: CASNPTILRNEQFF. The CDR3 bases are TGTGCCAGCAACCCGACTATCCTTCGGAATGAGCAGTTCTTC.

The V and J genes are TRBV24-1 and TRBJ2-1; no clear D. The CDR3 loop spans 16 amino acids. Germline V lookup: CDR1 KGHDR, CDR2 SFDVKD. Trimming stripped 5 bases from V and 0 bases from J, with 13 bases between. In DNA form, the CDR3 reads TGTGCCACCAGTGGTTATCAATCCAGCTCCTACAATGAGCAGTTCTTC. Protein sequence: CATSGYQSSSYNEQFF.

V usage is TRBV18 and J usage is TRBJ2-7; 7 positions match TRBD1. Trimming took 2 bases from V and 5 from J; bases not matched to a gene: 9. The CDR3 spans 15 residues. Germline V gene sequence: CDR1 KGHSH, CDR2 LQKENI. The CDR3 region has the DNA TGTGCCAGCTCACCATCGGTCTCAGGGGGAAACGAGCAGTACTTC. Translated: CASSPSVSGGNEQYF.

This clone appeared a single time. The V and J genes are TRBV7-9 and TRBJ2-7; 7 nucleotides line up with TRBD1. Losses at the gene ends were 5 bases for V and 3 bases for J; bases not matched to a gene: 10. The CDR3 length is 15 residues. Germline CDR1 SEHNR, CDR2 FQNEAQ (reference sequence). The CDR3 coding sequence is TGTGCCAGCAGCCCAAGAGGGACAGTCATCTACGAGCAGTACTTC. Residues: CASSPRGTVIYEQYF.

In nucleotides, the CDR3 is TGTGCCAGCTCAGCGGAGGGGTTGGTCACCGGGGAGCTGTTTTTT. It codes for CASSAEGLVTGELFF. J is TRBJ2-2 and V is TRBV6-4, with D perhaps TRBD2 (6 bases). The CDR3 has 15 amino acids. V was pared by 8 bases and J by 4 bases, with 17 bases between. CDR1 is MRHNA and CDR2 is SNTAGT in the germline V gene.

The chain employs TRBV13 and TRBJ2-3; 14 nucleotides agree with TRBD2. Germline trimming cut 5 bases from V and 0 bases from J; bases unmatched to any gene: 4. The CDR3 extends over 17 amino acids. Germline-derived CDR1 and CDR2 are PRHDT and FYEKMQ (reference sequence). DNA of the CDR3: TGTGCCAGCAGCGCGACTAGCGGGAGGGTTAGCACAGATACGCAGTATTTT. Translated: CASSATSGRVSTDTQYF.

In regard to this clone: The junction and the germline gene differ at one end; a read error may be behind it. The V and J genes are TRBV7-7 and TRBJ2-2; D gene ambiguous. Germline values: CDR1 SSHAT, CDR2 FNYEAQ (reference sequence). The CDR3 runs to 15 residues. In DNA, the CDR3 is TGTGCTAGCAGCTTAGGCTCGCAGAGGACCGGGGAGCTGTTTTTT. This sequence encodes CASSLGSQRTGELFF.

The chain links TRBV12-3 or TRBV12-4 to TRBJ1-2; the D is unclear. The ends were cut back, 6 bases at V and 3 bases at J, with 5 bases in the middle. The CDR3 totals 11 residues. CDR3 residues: CASRGYYGYTF. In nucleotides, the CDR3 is TGTGCCAGCAGGGGCTACTATGGCTACACCTTC.

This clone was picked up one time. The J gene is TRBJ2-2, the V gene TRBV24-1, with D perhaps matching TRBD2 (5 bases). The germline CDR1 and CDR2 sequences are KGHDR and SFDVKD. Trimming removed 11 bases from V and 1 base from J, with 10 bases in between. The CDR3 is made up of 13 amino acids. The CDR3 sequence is CAIARENTGELFF. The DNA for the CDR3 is TGTGCCATCGCCCGGGAGAACACCGGGGAGCTGTTTTTT.

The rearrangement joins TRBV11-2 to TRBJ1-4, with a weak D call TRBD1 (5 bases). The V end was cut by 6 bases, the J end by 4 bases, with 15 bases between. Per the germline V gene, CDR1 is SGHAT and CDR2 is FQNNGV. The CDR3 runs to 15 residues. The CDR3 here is CASRPSGSGNEKLFF. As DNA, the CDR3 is TGTGCCAGCAGGCCGTCAGGGTCGGGTAATGAAAAACTGTTTTTT.

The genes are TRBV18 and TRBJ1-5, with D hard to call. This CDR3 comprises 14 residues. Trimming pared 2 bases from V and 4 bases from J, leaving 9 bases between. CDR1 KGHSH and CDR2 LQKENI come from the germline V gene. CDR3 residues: CASSPGPGNQPQHF. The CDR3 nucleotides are TGTGCCAGCTCACCAGGGCCCGGAAATCAGCCCCAGCATTTT.

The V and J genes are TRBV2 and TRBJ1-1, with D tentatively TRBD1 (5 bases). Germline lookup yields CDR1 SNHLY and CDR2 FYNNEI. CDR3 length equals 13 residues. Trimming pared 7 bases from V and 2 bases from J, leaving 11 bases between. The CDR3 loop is CASTPDRNTEAFF. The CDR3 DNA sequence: TGTGCCAGCACTCCCGACAGAAACACTGAAGCTTTCTTT.

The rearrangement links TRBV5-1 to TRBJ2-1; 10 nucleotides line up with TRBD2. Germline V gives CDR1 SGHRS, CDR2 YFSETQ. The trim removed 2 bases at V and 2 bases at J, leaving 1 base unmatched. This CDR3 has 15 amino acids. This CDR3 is CASSLAGGTYNEQFF. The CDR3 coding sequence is TGCGCCAGCAGCTTAGCGGGGGGGACCTACAATGAGCAGTTCTTC.

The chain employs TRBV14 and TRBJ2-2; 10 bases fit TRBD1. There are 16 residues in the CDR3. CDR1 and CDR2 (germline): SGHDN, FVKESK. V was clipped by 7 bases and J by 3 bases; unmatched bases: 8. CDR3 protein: CASNSLGQGDTGELFF. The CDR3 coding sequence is TGTGCCAGCAACTCACTCGGACAGGGGGACACCGGGGAGCTGTTTTTT.

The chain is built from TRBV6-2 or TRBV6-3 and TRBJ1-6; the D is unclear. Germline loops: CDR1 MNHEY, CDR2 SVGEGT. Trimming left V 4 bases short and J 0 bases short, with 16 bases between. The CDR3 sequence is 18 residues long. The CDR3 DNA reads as TGTGCCAGCAGTTTGGGGTGGAGGCCGAGCTCCTATAATTCACCCCTCCACTTT. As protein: CASSLGWRPSSYNSPLHF.

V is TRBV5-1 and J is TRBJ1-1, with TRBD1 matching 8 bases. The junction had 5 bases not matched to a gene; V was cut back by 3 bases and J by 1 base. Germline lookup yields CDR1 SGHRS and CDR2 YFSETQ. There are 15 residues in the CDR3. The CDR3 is CASSSRGLQNTEAFF. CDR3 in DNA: TGCGCCAGCAGCTCCAGGGGGCTACAGAACACTGAAGCTTTCTTT.

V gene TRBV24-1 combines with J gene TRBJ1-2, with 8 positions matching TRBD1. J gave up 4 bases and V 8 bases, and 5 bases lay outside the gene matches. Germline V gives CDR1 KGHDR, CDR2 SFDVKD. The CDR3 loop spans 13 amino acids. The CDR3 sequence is CATTPGTGYGYTF. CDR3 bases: TGTGCCACCACTCCCGGGACAGGCTATGGCTACACCTTC.

The CDR3 nucleotides read TGTGCCAGCAGTTTGGGGCGAAGGGGCTATGGCTACACCTTC. It translates to CASSLGRRGYGYTF. The V and J genes are TRBV27 and TRBJ1-2; possibly TRBD1 for D (5 bases). Trimming removed 3 bases from V and 4 bases from J, with 12 bases in between. This CDR3 has 14 residues. Germline loops: CDR1 MNHEY, CDR2 SMNVEV (reference sequence).

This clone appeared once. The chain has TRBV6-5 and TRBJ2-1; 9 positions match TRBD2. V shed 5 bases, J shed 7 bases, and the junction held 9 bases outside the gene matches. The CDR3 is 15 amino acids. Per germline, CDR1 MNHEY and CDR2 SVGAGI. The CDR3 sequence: CASSTIAGDGNEQFF. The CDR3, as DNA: TGTGCCAGCAGTACAATAGCGGGAGATGGGAATGAGCAGTTCTTC.

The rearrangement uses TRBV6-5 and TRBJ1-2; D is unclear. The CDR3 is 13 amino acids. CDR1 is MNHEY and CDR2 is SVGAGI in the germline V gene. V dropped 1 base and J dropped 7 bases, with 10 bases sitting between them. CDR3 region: CASSYFGESGYTF. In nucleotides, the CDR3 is TGTGCCAGCAGTTACTTCGGGGAATCTGGCTACACCTTC.